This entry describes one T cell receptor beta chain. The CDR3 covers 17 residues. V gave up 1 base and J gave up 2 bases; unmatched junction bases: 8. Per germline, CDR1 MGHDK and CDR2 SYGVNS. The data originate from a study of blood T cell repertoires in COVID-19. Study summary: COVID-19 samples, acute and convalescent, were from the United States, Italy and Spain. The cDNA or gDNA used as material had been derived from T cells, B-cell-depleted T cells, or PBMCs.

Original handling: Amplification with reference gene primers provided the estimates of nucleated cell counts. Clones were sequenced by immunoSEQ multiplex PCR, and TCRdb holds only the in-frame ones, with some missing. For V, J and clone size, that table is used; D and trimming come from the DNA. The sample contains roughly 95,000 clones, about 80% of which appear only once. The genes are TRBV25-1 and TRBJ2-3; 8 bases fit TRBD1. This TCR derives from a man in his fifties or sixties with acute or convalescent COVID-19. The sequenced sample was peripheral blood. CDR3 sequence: CASSESPGQGSTDTQYF. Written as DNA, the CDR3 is TGTGCCAGCAGTGAATCCCCCGGACAGGGTTCCACAGATACGCAGTATTTT.